This T cell receptor beta chain was found in a study of control samples from healthy donors and cancer patients. This clone was seen only once. The method was immunoSEQ multiplex PCR; TCRdb's version includes in-frame clones alone and lacks a portion of them. Among about 18,000 clones listed, about four fifths were seen once. V gave up 1 base and J gave up 5 bases, with 12 bases separating them. Germline values: CDR1 LNHDA, CDR2 SQIVND (reference sequence). The CDR3 is 16 residues long. The receptor was derived from an elderly man with head and neck cancer. The sequenced sample was PBMCs. The V and J genes are TRBV19 and TRBJ2-6; perhaps TRBD1 as D (5 bases). CDR3 nucleotide sequence: TGTGCCAGTAGTATAGTATGGGCAGGGAGGGCCAACGTCCTGACTTTC. This codes for CASSIVWAGRANVLTF.